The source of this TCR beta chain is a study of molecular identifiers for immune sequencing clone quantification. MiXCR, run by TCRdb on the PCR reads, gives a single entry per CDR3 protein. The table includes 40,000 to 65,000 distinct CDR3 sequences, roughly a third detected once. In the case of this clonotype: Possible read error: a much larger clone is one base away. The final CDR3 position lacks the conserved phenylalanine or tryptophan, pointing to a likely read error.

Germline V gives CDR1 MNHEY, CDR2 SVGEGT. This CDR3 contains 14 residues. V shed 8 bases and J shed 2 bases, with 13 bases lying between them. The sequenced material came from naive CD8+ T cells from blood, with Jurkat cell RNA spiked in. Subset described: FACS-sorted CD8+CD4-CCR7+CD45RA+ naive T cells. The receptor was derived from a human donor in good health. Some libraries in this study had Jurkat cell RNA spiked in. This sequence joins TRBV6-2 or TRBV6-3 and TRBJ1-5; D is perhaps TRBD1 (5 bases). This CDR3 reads CASGGYAGNQPQHV. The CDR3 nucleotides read TGTGCCAGCGGGGGATACGCGGGCAATCAGCCCCAGCATGTT.